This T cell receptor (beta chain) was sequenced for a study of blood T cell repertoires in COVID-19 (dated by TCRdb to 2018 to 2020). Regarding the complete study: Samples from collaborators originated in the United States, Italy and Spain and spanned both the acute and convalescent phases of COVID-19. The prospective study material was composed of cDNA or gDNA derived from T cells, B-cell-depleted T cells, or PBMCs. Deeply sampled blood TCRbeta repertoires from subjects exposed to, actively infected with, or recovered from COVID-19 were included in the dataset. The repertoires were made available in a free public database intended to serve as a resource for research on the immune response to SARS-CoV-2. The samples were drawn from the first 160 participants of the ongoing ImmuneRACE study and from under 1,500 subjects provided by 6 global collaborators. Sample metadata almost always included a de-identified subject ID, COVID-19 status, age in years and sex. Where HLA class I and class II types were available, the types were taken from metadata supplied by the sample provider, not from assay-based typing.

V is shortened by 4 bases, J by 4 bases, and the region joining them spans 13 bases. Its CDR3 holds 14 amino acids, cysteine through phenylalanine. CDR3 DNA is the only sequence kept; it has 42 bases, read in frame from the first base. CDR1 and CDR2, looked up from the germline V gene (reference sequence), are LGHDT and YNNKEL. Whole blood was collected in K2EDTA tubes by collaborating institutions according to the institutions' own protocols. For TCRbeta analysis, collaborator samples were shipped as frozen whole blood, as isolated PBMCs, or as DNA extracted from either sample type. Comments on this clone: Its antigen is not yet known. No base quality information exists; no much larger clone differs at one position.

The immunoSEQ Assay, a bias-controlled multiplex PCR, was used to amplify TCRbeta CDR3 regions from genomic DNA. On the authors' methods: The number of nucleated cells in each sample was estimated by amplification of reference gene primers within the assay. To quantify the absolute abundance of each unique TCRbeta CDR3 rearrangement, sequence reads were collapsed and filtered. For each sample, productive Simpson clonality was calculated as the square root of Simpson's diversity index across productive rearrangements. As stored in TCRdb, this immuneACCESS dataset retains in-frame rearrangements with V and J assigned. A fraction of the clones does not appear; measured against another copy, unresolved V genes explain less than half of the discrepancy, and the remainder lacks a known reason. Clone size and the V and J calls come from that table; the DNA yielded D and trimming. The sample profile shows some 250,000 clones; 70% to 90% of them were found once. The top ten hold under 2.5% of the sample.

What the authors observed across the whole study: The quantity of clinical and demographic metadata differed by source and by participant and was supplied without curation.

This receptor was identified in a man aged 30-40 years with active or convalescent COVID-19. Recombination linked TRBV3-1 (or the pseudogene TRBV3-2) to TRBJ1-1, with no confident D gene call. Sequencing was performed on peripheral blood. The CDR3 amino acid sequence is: CASSPRSGSTEAFF. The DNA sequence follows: TGTGCCAGCAGCCCGCGATCCGGGTCCACTGAAGCTTTCTTT.